A single sample gave rise to the 23 T cell receptor beta chains below, sequenced in a study of radiotherapy plus CTLA-4 blockade in lung cancer. Only in-frame clones appear in the TCRdb table, and some are missing; sequencing was by immunoSEQ multiplex PCR. The sample includes 100,000 to 150,000 clones, nearly 80% of them seen just once. The sequenced sample was peripheral blood, obtained from a patient treated with radiotherapy plus ipilimumab. These receptors were collected from a human donor with non-small cell lung cancer who had a partial response to radiotherapy plus ipilimumab.

This clone was seen only once. The chain couples TRBV7-8 to TRBJ1-2; 9 bases are shared with TRBD1. The V segment lost 5 bases and the J segment 4 bases; nucleotides outside the gene matches: 8. CDR3 length: 15 amino acids. Germline CDR1 and CDR2: SGHVS and FQNEAQ. CDR3 nucleotide sequence: TGTGCCAGCAGCGAGCGACAGGGGGTATTCTATGGCTACACCTTC. Its protein product is CASSERQGVFYGYTF. Full variable domain (missing parts from reference TRBV7-8 and TRBJ1-2): GAGVSQSPRYKVAKRGQDVALRCDPISGHVSLFWYQQALGQGPEFLTYFQNEAQLDKSGLPSDRFFAERPEGSVSTLKIQRTQQEDSAVYLCASSERQGVFYGYTFGSGTRLTVV.

The rearrangement links TRBV10-3 to TRBJ1-5, with a possible D match to TRBD1 (6 bases). The CDR3 sequence is 13 residues long. The germline V gene encodes CDR1 ENHRY and CDR2 SYGVKD. The V end was cut by 6 bases, the J end by 6 bases, with 12 bases between. CDR3 in amino acids: CAISLGQSQPQHF. The DNA of the CDR3 is TGTGCCATCAGCTTGGGACAATCTCAGCCCCAGCATTTT.

The rearrangement links TRBV7-6 to TRBJ2-7; D might be TRBD2 (6 bases). The V end lost 1 base, the J end lost 3 bases, and 13 bases lay between the germline ends. From germline, CDR1 is SGHVS and CDR2 FNYEAQ. The CDR3 consists of 15 residues. The CDR3 here is CASSLVPSEDYEQYF. Here the CDR3 DNA reads TGTGCCAGCAGCTTAGTACCTAGCGAAGACTACGAGCAGTACTTC. The whole variable domain, remainder taken from reference TRBV7-6 and TRBJ2-7, is GAGVSQSPRYKVTKRGQDVALRCDPISGHVSLYWYRQALGQGPEFLTYFNYEAQQDKSGLPNDRFSAERPEGSISTLTIQRTEQRDSAMYRCASSLVPSEDYEQYFGPGTRLTVT.

The chain uses TRBV19 and TRBJ1-5; 8 bases map to TRBD1. CDR3 length equals 14 residues. Germline assignment: CDR1 LNHDA and CDR2 SQIVND (reference sequence). V was pared by 5 bases and J by 7 bases, with 7 bases of the junction left unmatched. CDR3 sequence reads: CASSFQGARQPQHF. The CDR3 nucleotides are TGTGCCAGTAGTTTCCAGGGGGCCCGGCAGCCCCAGCATTTT.

The chain recombines TRBV27 with TRBJ2-2; 7 bases match TRBD1. Germline-derived CDR1 and CDR2 are MNHEY and SMNVEV (reference sequence). The CDR3 runs 14 residues. The V and J ends lost 4 bases and 2 bases, in that order; junction bases with no gene match: 1. CDR3: CASSWDSNTGELFF. Here the CDR3 DNA reads TGTGCCAGCAGTTGGGACAGCAACACCGGGGAGCTGTTTTTT.

This sequence joins TRBV27 and TRBJ2-5; TRBD2 matches at 10 bases. There are 17 residues in the CDR3. J lost 1 base, V lost 3 bases, and 8 bases had no gene match. Germline lookup yields CDR1 MNHEY and CDR2 SMNVEV (reference sequence). For the CDR3, the DNA is TGTGCCAGCAGTTTTATCTGGCCTAGCGGGAGCCAAGAGACCCAGTACTTC. This gives the protein CASSFIWPSGSQETQYF.

As to this clone: This sample also contains other DNA sequences that code for the same CDR3. The rearrangement uses TRBV7-2 and TRBJ1-5, with a weak D call TRBD1 (6 bases). Looked up from germline, CDR1 is SGHTA and CDR2 is FQGNSA. Between the trimmed V and J ends, which lost 5 bases and 1 base, there was a span of 9 bases. This CDR3 comprises 14 residues. The CDR3 DNA follows: TGTGCCAGCAGCCCCACAGGGAGCAATCAGCCCCAGCATTTT. Translated, it gives CASSPTGSNQPQHF.

The V and J genes are TRBV6-6 and TRBJ1-1, with a possible D match to TRBD1 (5 bases). The CDR3 contains 14 residues. Trimming cost V 6 bases and J 5 bases, with 16 bases left between them. Germline V gene sequence: CDR1 MNHNY, CDR2 SVGAGI (reference sequence). The CDR3 protein is CASRPRGRGTEAFF. The CDR3 coding sequence is TGTGCCAGCAGACCCCGCGGTAGGGGAACTGAAGCTTTCTTT.

The chain combines TRBV4-2 with TRBJ2-7; TRBD1 is a possible D gene (5 bases). The V gene's germline CDR1 is LGHNA and CDR2 YNFKEQ. The CDR3 contains 17 residues. The germline V and J ends were trimmed by 0 bases and 1 base, with 16 bases remaining between them. CDR3 amino acids: CASSQDRTRDSSYEQYF. The CDR3 bases are TGTGCCAGCAGCCAAGATAGGACACGAGACAGTTCCTACGAGCAGTACTTC.

This clone was seen only once. This chain uses TRBV5-1 with TRBJ2-2, with 8 positions matching TRBD2. The CDR3 runs to 16 residues. In germline, CDR1 is SGHRS, CDR2 YFSETQ. V was pared by 3 bases and J by 6 bases, with 10 bases of the junction left unmatched. CDR3 sequence: CASSWTGTREAGELFF. The CDR3 bases are TGCGCCAGCAGCTGGACCGGGACTAGGGAGGCCGGGGAGCTGTTTTTT.

The chain carries TRBV10-3 and TRBJ1-2; 7 positions match TRBD1. After removal of 4 bases from V and 4 bases from J, the junction contained 6 bases not matched to a gene. The CDR3 extends over 14 amino acids. Germline lookup yields CDR1 ENHRY and CDR2 SYGVKD. In DNA form, the CDR3 reads TGTGCCATCAGTGGGGACAGTAATTTCTATGGCTACACCTTC. The encoded protein is CAISGDSNFYGYTF.

The chain carries TRBV6-6 and TRBJ2-1, with D tentatively TRBD2 (6 bases). CDR1 is MNHNY, CDR2 SVGAGI, per germline (reference sequence). This CDR3 is built from 15 residues. Trimming cost V 0 bases and J 7 bases, with 13 bases left between them. The CDR3 sequence is CASSYSGLARNEQFF. The CDR3 DNA sequence: TGTGCCAGCAGTTACTCCGGGCTAGCGCGGAATGAGCAGTTCTTC.

The chain uses TRBV28 and TRBJ1-1; 7 positions match TRBD1. The CDR3 extends over 14 amino acids. J gave up 2 bases and V 10 bases, and 10 bases lay outside the gene matches. The germline CDR1 and CDR2 sequences are MDHEN and SYDVKM. CDR3 in DNA: TGTGCCACCCTTCAGGGGGGTTCTAACACTGAAGCTTTCTTT. This gives the protein CATLQGGSNTEAFF.

The chain employs TRBV5-4 and TRBJ2-7, with D perhaps TRBD1 (5 bases). Per germline, CDR1 SGHNT and CDR2 YYREEE (reference sequence). The CDR3 covers 14 residues. With 2 bases removed from V and 4 bases from J, the gap between germline ends came to 13 bases. The CDR3 DNA reads as TGTGCCAGCAGCTTCAATAAGGGGAATTACGAGCAGTACTTC. Its translation is CASSFNKGNYEQYF.

This clone showed up just a few times. The chain joins TRBV29-1 to TRBJ1-2; a weak D match, TRBD1 (5 bases). The CDR3 runs 14 residues. Germline values: CDR1 SQVTM, CDR2 ANQGSEA. The V end lost 3 bases, the J end lost 2 bases, and 13 bases lay between the germline ends. The CDR3, as DNA: TGCAGCGTTGAGGAAACAGGTCTGAACTATGGCTACACCTTC. It codes for CSVEETGLNYGYTF.

The gene calls are TRBV19 and TRBJ2-1; 7 bases map to TRBD2. Germline V gene data show CDR1 as LNHDA and CDR2 as SQIVND (reference sequence). The CDR3 loop spans 16 amino acids. V was pared by 3 bases and J by 1 base, with 6 bases of the junction left unmatched. DNA for the CDR3: TGTGCCAGTAGTATGGAAGCGGGGCAGTCCTACAATGAGCAGTTCTTC. Amino acids: CASSMEAGQSYNEQFF.

The genes are TRBV5-1 and TRBJ1-5, with D possibly being TRBD1 (6 bases). Trimming left V 0 bases short and J 13 bases short, with 11 bases between. CDR1 is SGHRS, CDR2 YFSETQ, per germline. The CDR3 is 12 residues long. For the CDR3, the DNA is TGCGCCAGCAGCTTGGAACAGGGCCCACAGCATTTT. It encodes CASSLEQGPQHF.

Only a few counts were recorded for this clone. CDR3 nucleotides: TGTGCCAGCAGCCGAGGGTGGGCCTCTGGGGCCAACGTCCTGACTTTC. Translating it yields CASSRGWASGANVLTF. The chain carries TRBV5-8 and TRBJ2-6; D possibly corresponds to TRBD2 (5 bases). Germline V CDR1 and CDR2: SGHTS, YDEGEE. The V end lost 4 bases, the J end lost 0 bases, and 11 bases lay between the germline ends. The CDR3 spans 16 residues.

The chain uses TRBV28 and TRBJ2-7, with 8 positions matching TRBD2. The CDR3 covers 15 residues. Germline V CDR1 and CDR2: MDHEN, SYDVKM. V was clipped by 4 bases and J by 7 bases; unmatched bases: 12. CDR3 DNA sequence: TGTGCCAGCAGTTCATCGGGACTAGTGGATGTAGAGCAGTACGTC. It encodes CASSSSGLVDVEQYV.

The rearrangement links TRBV19 to TRBJ1-5; maybe TRBD1 (6 bases). V dropped 8 bases and J dropped 2 bases, with 13 bases sitting between them. The length of the CDR3 is 14 residues. The germline gives CDR1 LNHDA, CDR2 SQIVND (reference sequence). The CDR3 region has the DNA TGTGCCAGTTCCCTTGGGGGCGGCAATCAGCCCCAGCATTTT. Translated, it gives CASSLGGGNQPQHF.

Written as DNA, the CDR3 is TGTGCCACTCGGGGGGGCTTAGGCACAGATACGCAGTATTTT. Translated, it gives CATRGGLGTDTQYF. The V call is TRBV28, the J call TRBJ2-3, with TRBD2 matching over 8 bases. The germline gives CDR1 MDHEN, CDR2 SYDVKM. CDR3 length: 14 amino acids. V was pared by 10 bases and J by 1 base, with 7 bases of the junction left unmatched.

V gene TRBV30 combines with J gene TRBJ1-1; no clear D gene. The germline V and J ends were trimmed by 3 bases and 5 bases, with 19 bases remaining between them. Germline V gene data show CDR1 as GTSNPN and CDR2 as SVGIG (reference sequence). The length of the CDR3 is 15 residues. The CDR3, as DNA: TGTGCCTGGAGAGGCCCCCGGGTTTCCGGAACTGAAGCTTTCTTT. Its translation: CAWRGPRVSGTEAFF.

The chain is built from TRBV5-6 and TRBJ1-1; D gene ambiguous. The CDR3 has 11 amino acids. V shed 4 bases and J shed 5 bases, with 6 bases lying between them. Germline CDR1 and CDR2: SGHDT and YYEEEE. CDR3 residues: CASSLYTEAFF. In nucleotides, the CDR3 is TGTGCCAGCAGCCTGTATACTGAAGCTTTCTTT.